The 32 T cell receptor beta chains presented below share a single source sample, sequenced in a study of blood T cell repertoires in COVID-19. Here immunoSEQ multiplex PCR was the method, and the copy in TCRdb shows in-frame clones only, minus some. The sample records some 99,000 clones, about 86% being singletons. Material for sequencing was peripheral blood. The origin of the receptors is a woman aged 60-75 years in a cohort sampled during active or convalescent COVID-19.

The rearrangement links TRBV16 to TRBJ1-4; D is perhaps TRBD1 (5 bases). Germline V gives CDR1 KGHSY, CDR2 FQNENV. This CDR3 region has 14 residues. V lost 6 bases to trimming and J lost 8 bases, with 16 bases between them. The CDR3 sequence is CASSSRPSGEKLFF. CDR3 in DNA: TGTGCCAGCAGTTCCCGGCCTTCAGGGGAAAAACTGTTTTTT.

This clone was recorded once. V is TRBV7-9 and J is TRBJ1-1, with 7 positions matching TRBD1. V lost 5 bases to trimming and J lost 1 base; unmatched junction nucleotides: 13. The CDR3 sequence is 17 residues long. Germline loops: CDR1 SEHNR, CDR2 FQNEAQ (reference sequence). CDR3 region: CASSRGETGLGNTEAFF. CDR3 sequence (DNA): TGTGCCAGCAGCAGGGGAGAGACAGGGTTAGGGAACACTGAAGCTTTCTTT.

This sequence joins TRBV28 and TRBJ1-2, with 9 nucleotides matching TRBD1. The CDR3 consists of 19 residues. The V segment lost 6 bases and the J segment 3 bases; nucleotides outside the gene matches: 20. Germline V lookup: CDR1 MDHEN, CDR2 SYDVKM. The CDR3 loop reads CASSQTTPARDRVHYGYTF. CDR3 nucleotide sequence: TGTGCCAGCAGCCAAACGACCCCGGCCCGGGACAGGGTACACTATGGCTACACCTTC.

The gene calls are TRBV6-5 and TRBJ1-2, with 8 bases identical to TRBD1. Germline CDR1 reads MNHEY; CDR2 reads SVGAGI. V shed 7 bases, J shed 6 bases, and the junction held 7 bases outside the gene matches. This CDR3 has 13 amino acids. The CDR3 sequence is CASKRTGKDGYTF. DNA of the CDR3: TGTGCCAGCAAGAGGACAGGGAAGGATGGCTACACCTTC.

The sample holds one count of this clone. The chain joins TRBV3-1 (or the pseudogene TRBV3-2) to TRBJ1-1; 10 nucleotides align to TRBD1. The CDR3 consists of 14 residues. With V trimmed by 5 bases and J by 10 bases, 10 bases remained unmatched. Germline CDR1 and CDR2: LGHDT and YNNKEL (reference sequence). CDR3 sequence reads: CASSSRGGQGVAFF. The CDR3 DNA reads TGTGCCAGCAGCTCAAGGGGTGGACAGGGGGTAGCTTTCTTT.

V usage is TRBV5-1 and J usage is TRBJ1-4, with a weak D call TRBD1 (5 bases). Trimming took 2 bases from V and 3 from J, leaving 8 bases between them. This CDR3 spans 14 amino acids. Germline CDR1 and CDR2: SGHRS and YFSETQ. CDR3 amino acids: CASSFGQPNEKLFF. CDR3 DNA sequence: TGCGCCAGCAGCTTCGGACAACCTAATGAAAAACTGTTTTTT. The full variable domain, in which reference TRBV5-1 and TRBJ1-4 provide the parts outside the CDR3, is KAGVTQTPRYLIKTRGQQVTLSCSPISGHRSVSWYQQTPGQGLQFLFEYFSETQRNKGNFPGRFSGRQFSNSRSEMNVSTLELGDSALYLCASSFGQPNEKLFFGSGTQLSVL.

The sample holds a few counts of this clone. The CDR3: CASSQAVTGSGEQYF. The CDR3 coding sequence is TGTGCCAGCAGCCAAGCGGTGACAGGGTCGGGTGAGCAGTACTTC. The chain links TRBV3-1 (or the pseudogene TRBV3-2) to TRBJ2-7; 7 nucleotides match TRBD1. The CDR3 extends over 15 amino acids. CDR1 is LGHDT and CDR2 is YNNKEL in the germline V gene (reference sequence). J gave up 7 bases and V 1 base, and 10 bases lay outside the gene matches.

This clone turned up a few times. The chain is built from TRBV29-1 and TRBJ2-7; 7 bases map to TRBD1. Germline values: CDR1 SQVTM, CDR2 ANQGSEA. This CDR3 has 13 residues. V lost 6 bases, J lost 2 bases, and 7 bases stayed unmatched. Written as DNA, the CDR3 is TGCAGCGTACAGACAGGGCCGACCTACGAGCAGTACTTC. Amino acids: CSVQTGPTYEQYF.

The CDR3 region is CASWDRGNQPQHF. Written as DNA, the CDR3 is TGTGCCAGTTGGGACAGGGGCAATCAGCCCCAGCATTTT. The V call is TRBV19, the J call TRBJ1-5, with 9 bases matching TRBD1. The germline V gene has CDR1 LNHDA and CDR2 SQIVND (reference sequence). CDR3 length: 13 residues. V lost 8 bases and J lost 2; bases outside the gene matches: 1.

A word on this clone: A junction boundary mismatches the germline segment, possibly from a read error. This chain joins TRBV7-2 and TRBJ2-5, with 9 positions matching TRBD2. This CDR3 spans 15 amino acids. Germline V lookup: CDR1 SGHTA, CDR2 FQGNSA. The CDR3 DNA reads TGTGCCAGCAGCCCCTGGCGGGGGGGAGAAGAGAACCAGTACTTC. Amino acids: CASSPWRGGEENQYF.

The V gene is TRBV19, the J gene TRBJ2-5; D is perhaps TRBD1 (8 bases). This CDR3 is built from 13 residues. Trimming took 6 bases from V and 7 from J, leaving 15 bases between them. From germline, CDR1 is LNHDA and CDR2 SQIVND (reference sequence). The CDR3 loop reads CASSPTGGGTQYF. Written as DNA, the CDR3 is TGTGCCAGTAGCCCAACAGGGGGGGGGACCCAGTACTTC. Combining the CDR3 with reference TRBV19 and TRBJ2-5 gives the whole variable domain DGGITQSPKYLFRKEGQNVTLSCEQNLNHDAMYWYRQDPGQGLRLIYYSQIVNDFQKGDIAEGYSVSREKKESFPLTVTSAQKNPTAFYLCASSPTGGGTQYFGPGTRLLVL.

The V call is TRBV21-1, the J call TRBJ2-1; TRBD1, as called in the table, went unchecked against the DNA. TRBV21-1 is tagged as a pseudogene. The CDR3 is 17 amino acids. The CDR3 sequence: CASSSHRQGGPWHEQFF. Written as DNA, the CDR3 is TGTGCCAGCAGCTCACACAGACAGGGGGGCCCATGGCATGAGCAGTTCTTC.

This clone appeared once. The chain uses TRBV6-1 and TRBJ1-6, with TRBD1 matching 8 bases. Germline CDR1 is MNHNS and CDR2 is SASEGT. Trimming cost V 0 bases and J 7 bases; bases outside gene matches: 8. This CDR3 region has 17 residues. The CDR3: CASSEAQGAGSNSPLHF. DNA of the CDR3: TGTGCCAGCAGTGAAGCGCAGGGGGCGGGTAGCAATTCACCCCTCCACTTT.

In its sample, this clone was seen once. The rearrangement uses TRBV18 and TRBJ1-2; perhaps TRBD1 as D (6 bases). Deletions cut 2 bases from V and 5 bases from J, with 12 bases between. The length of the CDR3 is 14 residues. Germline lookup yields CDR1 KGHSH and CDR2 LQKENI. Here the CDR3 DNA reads TGTGCCAGCTCACCAGCCGGACAGTTATATGGCTACACCTTC. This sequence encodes CASSPAGQLYGYTF.

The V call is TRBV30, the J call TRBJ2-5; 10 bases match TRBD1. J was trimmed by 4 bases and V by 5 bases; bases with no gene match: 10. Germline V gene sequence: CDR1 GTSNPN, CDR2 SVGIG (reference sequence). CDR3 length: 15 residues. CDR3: CAWGTGASQRETQYF. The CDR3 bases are TGTGCCTGGGGGACAGGGGCGAGTCAACGAGAGACCCAGTACTTC.

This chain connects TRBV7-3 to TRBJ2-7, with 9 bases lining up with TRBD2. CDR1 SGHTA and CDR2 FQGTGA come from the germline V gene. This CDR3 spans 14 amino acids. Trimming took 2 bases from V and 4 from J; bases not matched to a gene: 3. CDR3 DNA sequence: TGTGCCAGCAGCTTAGGGCTAGCGGGGTACGAGCAGTACTTC. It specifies CASSLGLAGYEQYF.

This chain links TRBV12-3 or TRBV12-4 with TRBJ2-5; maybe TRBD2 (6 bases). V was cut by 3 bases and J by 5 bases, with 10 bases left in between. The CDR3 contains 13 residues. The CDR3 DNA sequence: TGTGCCAGCAGTTTCGGGACTGGCGAGACCCAGTACTTC. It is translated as CASSFGTGETQYF.

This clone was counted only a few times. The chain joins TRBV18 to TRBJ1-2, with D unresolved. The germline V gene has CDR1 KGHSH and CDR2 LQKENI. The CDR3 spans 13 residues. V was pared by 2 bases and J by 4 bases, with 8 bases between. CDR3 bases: TGTGCCAGCTCACCAGGGCACAGCTATGGCTACACCTTC. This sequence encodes CASSPGHSYGYTF.

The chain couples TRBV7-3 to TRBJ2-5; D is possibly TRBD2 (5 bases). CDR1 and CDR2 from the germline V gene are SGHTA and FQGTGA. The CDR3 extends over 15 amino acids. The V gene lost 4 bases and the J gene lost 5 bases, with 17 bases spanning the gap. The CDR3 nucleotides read TGTGCCAGCAGCTCCGAACCGACTGGGGAGGAGACCCAGTACTTC. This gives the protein CASSSEPTGEETQYF.

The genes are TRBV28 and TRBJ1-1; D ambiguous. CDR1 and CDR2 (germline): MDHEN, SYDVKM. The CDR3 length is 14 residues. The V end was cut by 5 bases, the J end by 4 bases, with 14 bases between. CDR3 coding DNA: TGTGCCAGCAGTCCCCGGACTGCTGGCACTGAAGCTTTCTTT. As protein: CASSPRTAGTEAFF.

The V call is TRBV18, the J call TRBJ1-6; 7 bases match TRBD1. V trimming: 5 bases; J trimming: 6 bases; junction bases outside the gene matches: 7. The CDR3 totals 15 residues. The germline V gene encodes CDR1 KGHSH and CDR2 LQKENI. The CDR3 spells CASSAGQILNSPLHF. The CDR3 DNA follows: TGTGCCAGCTCAGCGGGACAGATTCTTAATTCACCCCTCCACTTT.

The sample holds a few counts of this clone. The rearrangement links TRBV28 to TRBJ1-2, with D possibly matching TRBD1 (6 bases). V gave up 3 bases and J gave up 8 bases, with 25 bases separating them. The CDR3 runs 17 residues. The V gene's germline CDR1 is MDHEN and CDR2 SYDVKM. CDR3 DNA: TGTGCCAGCAGTTTCTCAGGGGCCGGCTTCTACTACTCGGGCTACACCTTC. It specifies CASSFSGAGFYYSGYTF.

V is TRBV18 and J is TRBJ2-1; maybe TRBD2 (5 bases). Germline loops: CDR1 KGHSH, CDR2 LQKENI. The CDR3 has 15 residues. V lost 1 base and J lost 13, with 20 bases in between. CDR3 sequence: CASSPLGEPTREQFF. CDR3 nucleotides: TGTGCCAGCTCACCACTCGGGGAACCCACACGGGAACAGTTCTTC.

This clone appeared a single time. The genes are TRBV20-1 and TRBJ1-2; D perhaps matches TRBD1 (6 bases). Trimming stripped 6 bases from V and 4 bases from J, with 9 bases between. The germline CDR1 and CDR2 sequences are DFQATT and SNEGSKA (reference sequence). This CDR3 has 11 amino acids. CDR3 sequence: CSAGGGYGYTF. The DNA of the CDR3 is TGCAGTGCGGGAGGGGGCTATGGCTACACCTTC.

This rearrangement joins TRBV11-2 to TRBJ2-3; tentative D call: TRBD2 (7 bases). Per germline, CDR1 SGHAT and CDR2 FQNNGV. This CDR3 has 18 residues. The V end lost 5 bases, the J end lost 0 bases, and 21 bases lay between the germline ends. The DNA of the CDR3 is TGTGCCAGCAGCCCTGGTATGTTGCGGGGGCCTAGCACAGATACGCAGTATTTT. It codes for CASSPGMLRGPSTDTQYF.

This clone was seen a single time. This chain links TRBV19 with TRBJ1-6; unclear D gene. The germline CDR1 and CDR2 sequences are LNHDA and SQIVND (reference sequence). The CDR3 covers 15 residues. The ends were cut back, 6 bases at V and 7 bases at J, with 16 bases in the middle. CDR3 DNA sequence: TGTGCCAGTAGCGGCCCTGGCGGAACCAATTCACCCCTCCACTTT. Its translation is CASSGPGGTNSPLHF.

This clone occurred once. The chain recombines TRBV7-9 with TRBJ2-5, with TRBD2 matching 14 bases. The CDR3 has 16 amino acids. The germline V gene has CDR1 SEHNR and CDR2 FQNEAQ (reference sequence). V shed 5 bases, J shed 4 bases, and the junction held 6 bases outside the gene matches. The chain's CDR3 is CASSLGLAGGTETQYF. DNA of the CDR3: TGTGCCAGCAGCCTCGGACTAGCGGGGGGTACAGAGACCCAGTACTTC.

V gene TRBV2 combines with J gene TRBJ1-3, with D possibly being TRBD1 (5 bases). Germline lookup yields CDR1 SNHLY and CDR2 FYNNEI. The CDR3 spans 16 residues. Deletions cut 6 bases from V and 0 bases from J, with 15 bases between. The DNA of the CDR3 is TGTGCCAGCAGGGTTGACAGCGCAGTCTCTGGAAACACCATATATTTT. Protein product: CASRVDSAVSGNTIYF. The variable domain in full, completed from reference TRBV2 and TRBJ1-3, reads EPEVTQTPSHQVTQMGQEVILRCVPISNHLYFYWYRQILGQKVEFLVSFYNNEISEKSEIFDDQFSVERPDGSNFTLKIRSTKLEDSAMYFCASRVDSAVSGNTIYFGEGSWLTVV.

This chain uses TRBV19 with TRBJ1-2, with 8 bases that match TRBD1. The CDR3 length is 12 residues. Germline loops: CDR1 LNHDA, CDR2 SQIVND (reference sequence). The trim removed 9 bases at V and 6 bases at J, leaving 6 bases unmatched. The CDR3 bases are TGTGCCAGCCTGGGACAGGCGGATGGCTACACCTTC. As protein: CASLGQADGYTF.

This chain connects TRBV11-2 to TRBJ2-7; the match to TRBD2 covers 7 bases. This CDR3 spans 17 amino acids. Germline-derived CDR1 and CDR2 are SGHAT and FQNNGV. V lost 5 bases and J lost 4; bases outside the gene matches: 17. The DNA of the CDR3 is TGTGCCAGCAGCATCTTAACCGGGACTACCCAGATATACGAGCAGTACTTC. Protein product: CASSILTGTTQIYEQYF.

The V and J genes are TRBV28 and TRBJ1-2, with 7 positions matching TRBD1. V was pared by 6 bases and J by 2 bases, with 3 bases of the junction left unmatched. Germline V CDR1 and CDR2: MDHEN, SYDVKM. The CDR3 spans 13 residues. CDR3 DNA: TGTGCCAGCAGCGAGGGACAGAACTATGGCTACACCTTC. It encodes CASSEGQNYGYTF.

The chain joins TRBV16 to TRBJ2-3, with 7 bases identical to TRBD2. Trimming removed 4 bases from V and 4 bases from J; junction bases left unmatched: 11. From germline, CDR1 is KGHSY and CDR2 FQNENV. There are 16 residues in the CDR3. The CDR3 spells CASSRRGGVRADTQYF. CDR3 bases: TGTGCCAGCAGCCGCCGGGGAGGGGTTCGGGCAGATACGCAGTATTTT.